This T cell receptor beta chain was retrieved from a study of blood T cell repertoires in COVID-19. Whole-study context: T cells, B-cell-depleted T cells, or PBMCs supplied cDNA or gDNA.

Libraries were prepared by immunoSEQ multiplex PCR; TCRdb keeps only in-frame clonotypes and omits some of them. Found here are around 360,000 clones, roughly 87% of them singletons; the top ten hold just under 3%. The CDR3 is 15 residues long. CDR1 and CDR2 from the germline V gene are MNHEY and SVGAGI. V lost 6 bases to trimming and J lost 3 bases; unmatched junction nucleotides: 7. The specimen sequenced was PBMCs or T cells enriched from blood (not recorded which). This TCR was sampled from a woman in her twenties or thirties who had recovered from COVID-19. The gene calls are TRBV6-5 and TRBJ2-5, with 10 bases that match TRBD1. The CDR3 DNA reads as TGTGCCAGCAGGTCGGTGGGGACAGGGGAAGAGACCCAGTACTTC. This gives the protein CASRSVGTGEETQYF.